Listed here is a single TCR beta chain. The antigen is undetermined. The CDR3 is 15 amino acids. Trimming pared 0 bases from V and 5 bases from J, leaving 8 bases between. CDR1 is MGHRA, CDR2 YSYEKL, per germline. The data stem from a study of somatic mutations in cytotoxic T cells in rheumatoid arthritis. Overall study context: Blood samples of roughly 28 ml were drawn from patients (in EDTA) right after diagnosis and before any treatment. Certain T-cell populations stained with V beta antibodies were FACS-sorted to nearly 100% purity, and V beta1+ cells were TCRB-sequenced. Study-level results: Comparison of CD8+ T-cell clonality between rheumatoid arthritis patients and age-matched healthy controls yielded no significant difference.

The protocol was immunoSEQ multiplex PCR, while the TCRdb copy is restricted to in-frame clones and leaves out a portion. The table shows under 20,000 clones, with about 70% occurring only once. The sequenced sample consisted of CD8+ T cells sorted from blood. V is TRBV4-1 and J is TRBJ1-6; a weak D match, TRBD1 (6 bases). The receptor's source is an adult with rheumatoid arthritis. CDR3 sequence: CASSQEGHNNSPLHF. Written as DNA, the CDR3 is TGCGCCAGCAGCCAAGAGGGACACAATAATTCACCCCTCCACTTT.